A single sample gave rise to the 24 T cell receptor beta chains below, sequenced in a study of blood T cell repertoires in COVID-19. Sequencing was performed with immunoSEQ multiplex PCR; in TCRdb, only in-frame clones are kept and a portion is missing. The data hold about 130,000 clones, with around four fifths observed a single time. The material sequenced was peripheral blood. All receptors come from a man of 80 years or more with acute or convalescent COVID-19.

The chain couples TRBV2 to TRBJ2-7, with 9 bases lining up with TRBD1. There are 14 residues in the CDR3. The germline gives CDR1 SNHLY, CDR2 FYNNEI. J gave up 2 bases and V 4 bases, and 3 bases lay outside the gene matches. The CDR3 protein is CASSGGTGPYEQYF. The CDR3 DNA reads as TGTGCCAGCAGTGGAGGGACAGGGCCCTACGAGCAGTACTTC.

This clone was seen just once. V usage is TRBV2 and J usage is TRBJ1-4; a possible D gene is TRBD1 (5 bases). Trimming removed 3 bases at V and 0 bases at J, with 8 bases between. The CDR3 runs to 15 residues. Germline V gene sequence: CDR1 SNHLY, CDR2 FYNNEI. CDR3 sequence: CASSESGATNEKLFF. The CDR3 bases are TGTGCCAGCAGTGAGTCGGGGGCAACTAATGAAAAACTGTTTTTT.

This clone was observed a handful of times. The rearrangement joins TRBV9 to TRBJ1-2, with D unclear. Per germline, CDR1 SGDLS and CDR2 YYNGEE. Trimming pared 5 bases from V and 4 bases from J, leaving 15 bases between. The CDR3 sequence is 14 residues long. CDR3 nucleotide sequence: TGTGCCAGCAGGCCCCCCGATCAGATCTATGGCTACACCTTC. This gives the protein CASRPPDQIYGYTF.

The chain combines TRBV28 with TRBJ2-5, with D possibly matching TRBD2 (6 bases). The V end lost 3 bases, the J end lost 5 bases, and 16 bases lay between the germline ends. This CDR3 is 15 amino acids long. In germline, CDR1 is MDHEN, CDR2 SYDVKM. Written as DNA, the CDR3 is TGTGCCAGCAGTTTCATAGATACTCGGGGGGAGACCCAGTACTTC. This sequence encodes CASSFIDTRGETQYF.

This rearrangement joins TRBV27 to TRBJ1-5, with 7 nucleotides matching TRBD1. The CDR3 runs to 14 residues. Germline lookup yields CDR1 MNHEY and CDR2 SMNVEV (reference sequence). V dropped 4 bases and J dropped 2; count of bases not matched to a gene: 2. DNA for the CDR3: TGTGCCAGCAGTTACAGGGGTGGCAATCAGCCCCAGCATTTT. Translating gives CASSYRGGNQPQHF.

The chain uses TRBV11-2 and TRBJ1-2, with TRBD1 matching over 10 bases. The V and J ends lost 5 bases and 9 bases, in that order; junction bases with no gene match: 12. This CDR3 has 15 residues. CDR1 is SGHAT and CDR2 is FQNNGV in the germline V gene. The DNA of the CDR3 is TGTGCCAGCAGCCCGAACCCCGGGACAGGGGACAGCTACACCTTC. Protein sequence: CASSPNPGTGDSYTF.

The rearrangement uses TRBV29-1 and TRBJ2-2; 10 bases map to TRBD1. The J segment lost 4 bases and the V segment lost 5 bases, leaving 7 bases of the junction unmatched. CDR1 and CDR2 from the germline V gene are SQVTM and ANQGSEA. CDR3 length: 15 residues. CDR3 region: CSVRTGTGATGELFF. The CDR3 DNA reads TGCAGCGTTCGCACTGGGACAGGGGCCACCGGGGAGCTGTTTTTT.

The gene calls are TRBV7-9 and TRBJ2-7; 9 nucleotides match TRBD1. The CDR3 contains 15 residues. In germline, CDR1 is SEHNR, CDR2 FQNEAQ (reference sequence). V dropped 2 bases and J dropped 3; count of bases not matched to a gene: 5. CDR3 sequence: CASSLMGQGYYEQYF. Written as DNA, the CDR3 is TGTGCCAGCAGCTTAATGGGACAGGGATACTACGAGCAGTACTTC.

The sample holds a few counts of this clone. The genes are TRBV4-1 and TRBJ2-3, with 9 bases fitting TRBD2. Trimming took 2 bases from V and 4 from J; bases not matched to a gene: 10. Germline V gene data show CDR1 as MGHRA and CDR2 as YSYEKL. The CDR3 loop spans 17 amino acids. CDR3 DNA: TGCGCCAGCAGCCAATACGGAGCGGGGGGCCCCCCAGATACGCAGTATTTT. Its translation is CASSQYGAGGPPDTQYF.

This chain's CDR3 is CASRGATGANVLTF. CDR3 sequence (DNA): TGTGCCAGCAGGGGGGCTACTGGGGCCAACGTCCTGACTTTC. This rearrangement joins TRBV2 to TRBJ2-6; D possibly corresponds to TRBD1 (6 bases). With 6 bases removed from V and 2 bases from J, the gap between germline ends came to 8 bases. CDR1 and CDR2 (germline): SNHLY, FYNNEI. The length of the CDR3 is 14 residues.

The rearrangement uses TRBV5-1 and TRBJ1-2; no clear D gene. V was trimmed by 5 bases and J by 8 bases, leaving 16 bases between them. Looked up from germline, CDR1 is SGHRS and CDR2 is YFSETQ. There are 13 residues in the CDR3. In DNA form, the CDR3 reads TGCGCCAGCAGGCTGAAGACAAACGGAGGCTACACCTTC. It translates to CASRLKTNGGYTF. The full variable domain, in which reference TRBV5-1 and TRBJ1-2 provide the parts outside the CDR3, is KAGVTQTPRYLIKTRGQQVTLSCSPISGHRSVSWYQQTPGQGLQFLFEYFSETQRNKGNFPGRFSGRQFSNSRSEMNVSTLELGDSALYLCASRLKTNGGYTFGSGTRLTVV.

Worth noting for this clone: A read error may produce the germline difference seen at one junction end. The chain combines TRBV7-7 with TRBJ2-1; possible D gene TRBD2, 5 bases. The CDR3 runs 13 residues. Germline V gene lookup returns CDR1 SSHAT and CDR2 FNYEAQ (reference sequence). CDR3 sequence (DNA): TGTGCTAGCAGTCCCCGTCGGGGATCTGAGCAGTTCTTC. As protein: CASSPRRGSEQFF.

V usage is TRBV5-1 and J usage is TRBJ2-2, with 11 bases matching TRBD2. Germline loops: CDR1 SGHRS, CDR2 YFSETQ. The CDR3 has 18 amino acids. V shed 4 bases, J shed 1 base, and the junction held 9 bases outside the gene matches. This CDR3 is CASSPGVGTSGNTGELFF. The CDR3 nucleotides read TGCGCCAGCAGCCCAGGAGTCGGGACTAGCGGGAACACCGGGGAGCTGTTTTTT.

This chain joins TRBV7-2 and TRBJ2-5, with TRBD2 matching 16 bases. Germline values: CDR1 SGHTA, CDR2 FQGNSA. This CDR3 has 17 amino acids. V lost 5 bases and J lost 4; bases outside the gene matches: 7. DNA for the CDR3: TGTGCCAGCAGCACCGGGACTAGCGGGGGGGCCGGAGAGACCCAGTACTTC. It specifies CASSTGTSGGAGETQYF.

V and J are TRBV10-3 and TRBJ1-2; 7 bases map to TRBD1. The CDR3 is made up of 15 amino acids. The ends lost 2 bases at V and 1 base at J; junction bases unmatched: 4. The germline V gene has CDR1 ENHRY and CDR2 SYGVKD. The CDR3 here is CAISEGQALNYGYTF. The CDR3 nucleotides are TGTGCCATCAGTGAGGGACAGGCGCTTAACTATGGCTACACCTTC.

This clone was detected only a few times. The chain has TRBV5-4 and TRBJ2-7, with TRBD2 matching over 9 bases. Trimming took 4 bases from V and 4 from J; bases not matched to a gene: 6. Germline V gene lookup returns CDR1 SGHNT and CDR2 YYREEE (reference sequence). This CDR3 comprises 14 residues. This CDR3 reads CASSAGTSSYEQYF. CDR3 coding DNA: TGTGCCAGCAGCGCCGGGACTAGCTCATACGAGCAGTACTTC.

A single count supports this clone. This chain links TRBV19 with TRBJ2-5; D unclear. The CDR3 extends over 13 amino acids. V lost 4 bases to trimming and J lost 3 bases, with 9 bases between them. CDR1 is LNHDA, CDR2 SQIVND, per germline (reference sequence). The CDR3 nucleotides are TGTGCCAGTAGTACCGGTGAGAAAGAGACCCAGTACTTC. Translated, it gives CASSTGEKETQYF.

This rearrangement joins TRBV3-1 (or the pseudogene TRBV3-2) to TRBJ1-1; D call uncertain. Germline-derived CDR1 and CDR2 are LGHDT and YNNKEL (reference sequence). Trimming took off 9 bases at V and 3 bases at J, with 14 bases between the two ends. This CDR3 has 13 amino acids. CDR3 sequence (DNA): TGTGCCAGTAGTTTGGGCTTTTACACTGAAGCTTTCTTT. It codes for CASSLGFYTEAFF.

The gene calls are TRBV6-1 and TRBJ2-2; tentatively, D is TRBD2 (6 bases). The CDR3 is made up of 17 amino acids. CDR1 MNHNS and CDR2 SASEGT come from the germline V gene. V was cut by 3 bases and J by 6 bases, with 20 bases left in between. CDR3 in amino acids: CASSESTGRRGPGELFF. CDR3 DNA sequence: TGTGCCAGCAGTGAGTCTACGGGGAGGCGAGGACCCGGGGAGCTGTTTTTT.

The chain carries TRBV7-9 and TRBJ2-1; unclear D gene. Trimming removed 1 base from V and 6 bases from J, with 7 bases in between. Germline CDR1 is SEHNR and CDR2 is FQNEAQ (reference sequence). The CDR3 extends over 13 amino acids. In DNA, the CDR3 is TGTGCCAGCAGCTTAGTCATCCCCAATGAGCAGTTCTTC. Translating it yields CASSLVIPNEQFF.

V is TRBV10-3 and J is TRBJ2-3; weak D call: TRBD1 (6 bases). CDR1 is ENHRY, CDR2 SYGVKD, per germline. The CDR3 covers 15 residues. The V and J ends lost 1 base and 2 bases respectively, with 10 bases between them. The chain's CDR3 is CAISEWGRDTDTQYF. The CDR3 DNA reads as TGTGCCATCAGTGAGTGGGGGCGTGACACAGATACGCAGTATTTT.

This chain connects TRBV7-3 to TRBJ2-1, with TRBD2 matching over 7 bases. The CDR3 has 15 amino acids. V shed 5 bases and J 4 bases; nucleotides not matched to a gene: 8. The germline CDR1 and CDR2 sequences are SGHTA and FQGTGA. The CDR3 spells CASSPSGAWYNEQFF. The CDR3 nucleotides read TGTGCCAGCAGCCCGAGCGGGGCCTGGTACAATGAGCAGTTCTTC.

The chain links TRBV14 to TRBJ1-3, with 7 bases lining up with TRBD1. Losses at the gene ends were 4 bases for V and 0 bases for J; bases not matched to a gene: 9. The length of the CDR3 is 17 residues. Germline CDR1 and CDR2: SGHDN and FVKESK. CDR3 residues: CASSRDSYLLSGNTIYF. The CDR3 nucleotides read TGTGCCAGCAGCCGGGACAGCTATTTACTCTCTGGAAACACCATATATTTT.

This clone came up once. J is TRBJ2-2 and V is TRBV2; 11 bases agree with TRBD2. CDR3 length equals 16 residues. CDR1 SNHLY and CDR2 FYNNEI come from the germline V gene. J gave up 1 base and V 6 bases, and 4 bases lay outside the gene matches. CDR3 nucleotides: TGTGCCAGCAGCTCTAGCGGGGGGATGAACACCGGGGAGCTGTTTTTT. This encodes CASSSSGGMNTGELFF.